This TCR beta chain was captured in a study of T-cell reconstitution after alpha-beta-depleted transplantation in children. Whole-study results and caveats: By about two months after transplant, alpha-beta T cells reportedly arose from several hundred graft clones that had expanded. Counts and diversity of T cells one year after transplant came mostly from newly produced T cells. Surviving thymic progenitors and recipient T cells were the source of high TCRbeta diversity at day 60 in some patients.

Germline lookup yields CDR1 SGHRS and CDR2 YFSETQ. This CDR3 comprises 16 residues. Trimming removed 1 base from V and 2 bases from J; junction bases left unmatched: 5. Unique molecular identifiers were incorporated when the TCRbeta library was constructed. TCRdb itself ran the PCR reads through MiXCR, one entry per CDR3 protein. The data contain about 830,000 distinct CDR3 sequences, roughly 15% of them singletons. A few counts support this clonotype. Its cognate antigen is unknown. The TCR originated in a male patient between 10 and 17 years old who had a stem cell transplant for acute lymphoblastic leukemia, so the T cells may come from the graft donor. Sequenced here: PBMCs, mostly from graft donor cells, sampled 360 days after TCRalphabeta/CD19-depleted stem cell transplant. The chain recombines TRBV5-1 with TRBJ2-7, with 11 positions matching TRBD2. The CDR3 sequence is CASSLTSGSLTYEQYF. The CDR3, as DNA: TGCGCCAGCAGCTTGACTAGCGGGAGTCTGACCTACGAGCAGTACTTC.